What follows are 29 T cell receptor beta chains derived from one specimen sequenced in a study of T cell responses to AZD1222 COVID-19 vaccine. Sequenced by immunoSEQ multiplex PCR; TCRdb stores in-frame clones only, minus some. Found here are fewer than 120,000 clones, around 89% of them singletons; the top ten hold roughly 1.6%. Sequencing used peripheral blood, obtained on day 0 of AZD1222 vaccination. Every receptor here comes from an adult in good health.

The rearrangement joins TRBV27 to TRBJ1-1; D call uncertain. The CDR3 totals 14 residues. V lost 7 bases and J 4 bases, leaving 16 bases between the germline ends. From germline, CDR1 is MNHEY and CDR2 SMNVEV (reference sequence). CDR3 sequence: CASMYERLSTEAFF. CDR3 in DNA: TGTGCCAGCATGTATGAGAGACTAAGCACTGAAGCTTTCTTT.

The chain employs TRBV29-1 and TRBJ1-1; D possibly corresponds to TRBD1 (5 bases). The CDR3 runs to 15 residues. The germline gives CDR1 SQVTM, CDR2 ANQGSEA. V shed 4 bases and J shed 6 bases, with 21 bases lying between them. CDR3 coding DNA: TGCAGCGTTGTCCCCAAGGCAGGGAGGGTAGCTGAAGCTTTCTTT. Translation: CSVVPKAGRVAEAFF.

V and J are TRBV7-9 and TRBJ1-1; D ambiguous. Germline assignment: CDR1 SEHNR and CDR2 FQNEAQ (reference sequence). With 7 bases removed from V and 1 base from J, the gap between germline ends came to 19 bases. There are 16 residues in the CDR3. The CDR3 protein is CASISGGPQRNTEAFF. The CDR3 bases are TGTGCCAGCATCTCGGGTGGCCCTCAGAGGAACACTGAAGCTTTCTTT.

The sample holds one count of this clone. The CDR3 DNA reads TGTGCCATCCTCACAAGGGAGCCCCAGCATTTT. Residues: CAILTREPQHF. This rearrangement joins TRBV6-5 to TRBJ1-5; D remains ambiguous. The CDR3 covers 11 residues. The ends were cut back, 10 bases at V and 8 bases at J, with 12 bases in the middle. Germline CDR1 reads MNHEY; CDR2 reads SVGAGI.

The rearrangement uses TRBV7-9 and TRBJ2-7; 10 nucleotides align to TRBD1. The CDR3 contains 16 residues. Germline V gene data show CDR1 as SEHNR and CDR2 as FQNEAQ (reference sequence). Unmatched junction bases numbered 8, after V lost 5 bases and J lost 1 base. The CDR3 coding sequence is TGTGCCAGCAGCGAACAGCCGGGACAGGGGTCCTACGAGCAGTACTTC. Translated: CASSEQPGQGSYEQYF.

The rearrangement joins TRBV18 to TRBJ2-7; D unresolved. The V end lost 3 bases, the J end lost 2 bases, and 2 bases lay between the germline ends. In germline, CDR1 is KGHSH, CDR2 LQKENI. The CDR3 is 11 residues long. The CDR3 sequence is CASSPPYEQYF. The DNA of the CDR3 is TGTGCCAGCTCACCTCCCTACGAGCAGTACTTC. Full variable domain (remainder filled in from reference TRBV18 and TRBJ2-7): NAGVMQNPRHLVRRRGQEARLRCSPMKGHSHVYWYRQLPEEGLKFMVYLQKENIIDESGMPKERFSAEFPKEGPSILRIQQVVRGDSAAYFCASSPPYEQYFGPGTRLTVT.

This chain connects TRBV3-1 (or the pseudogene TRBV3-2) to TRBJ2-1; D is uncertain. Germline V gene data show CDR1 as LGHDT and CDR2 as YNNKEL (reference sequence). The CDR3 length is 13 residues. Trimming removed 4 bases at V and 4 bases at J, with 8 bases between. The CDR3 region has the DNA TGTGCCAGCAGCCCCACCTCATACAATGAGCAGTTCTTC. It yields the protein CASSPTSYNEQFF.

This chain links TRBV4-1 with TRBJ2-3; unclear D gene. Between the trimmed V and J ends, which lost 1 base and 2 bases, there was a span of 13 bases. The CDR3 spans 16 residues. Germline CDR1 is MGHRA and CDR2 is YSYEKL. The DNA for the CDR3 is TGCGCCAGCAGCCAAGTAACAAGCATAGCCACAGATACGCAGTATTTT. It is translated as CASSQVTSIATDTQYF.

The chain joins TRBV11-2 to TRBJ1-2; TRBD1 might be the D (5 bases). Looked up from germline, CDR1 is SGHAT and CDR2 is FQNNGV. Between the trimmed V and J ends, which lost 2 bases and 6 bases, there was a span of 10 bases. The CDR3 totals 13 residues. CDR3 in DNA: TGTGCCAGCAGCTTATGGGACGCAGATGGCTACACCTTC. It yields the protein CASSLWDADGYTF. The variable domain in full, completed from reference TRBV11-2 and TRBJ1-2, reads EAGVAQSPRYKIIEKRQSVAFWCNPISGHATLYWYQQILGQGPKLLIQFQNNGVVDDSQLPKDRFSAERLKGVDSTLKIQPAKLEDSAVYLCASSLWDADGYTFGSGTRLTVV.

This chain connects TRBV19 to TRBJ1-1; D remains ambiguous. V dropped 4 bases and J dropped 1 base, with 10 bases sitting between them. Germline assignment: CDR1 LNHDA and CDR2 SQIVND (reference sequence). The CDR3 sequence is 14 residues long. This chain's CDR3 is CASSRTVENTEAFF. The CDR3 DNA sequence: TGTGCCAGTAGTAGGACGGTGGAGAACACTGAAGCTTTCTTT.

This clone was detected once. This rearrangement joins TRBV7-9 to TRBJ2-7; D remains unclear. Trimming stripped 1 base from V and 2 bases from J, with 9 bases between. The CDR3 extends over 14 amino acids. Germline CDR1 and CDR2: SEHNR and FQNEAQ (reference sequence). The CDR3 DNA is TGTGCCAGCAGCTTAGTGGCTTCAGCCTACGAGCAGTACTTC. Translated: CASSLVASAYEQYF.

The chain links TRBV3-1 (or the pseudogene TRBV3-2) to TRBJ1-2, with 12 bases lining up with TRBD1. The CDR3 sequence is 15 residues long. CDR1 is LGHDT and CDR2 is YNNKEL in the germline V gene (reference sequence). The V and J ends lost 4 bases and 8 bases, in that order; junction bases with no gene match: 8. This CDR3 is CASSPYGTGGKGYTF. CDR3 DNA sequence: TGTGCCAGCAGCCCCTATGGGACAGGGGGCAAAGGCTACACCTTC.

The rearrangement joins TRBV30 to TRBJ2-2; no firm D call. V was pared by 1 base and J by 1 base, with 10 bases between. Germline loops: CDR1 GTSNPN, CDR2 SVGIG (reference sequence). The CDR3 sequence is 15 residues long. The CDR3 DNA reads TGTGCCTGGAGTGCACGGACGGTGAACACCGGGGAGCTGTTTTTT. This sequence encodes CAWSARTVNTGELFF.

J is TRBJ2-1 and V is TRBV19; 7 bases align to TRBD1. V was pared by 4 bases and J by 0 bases, with 3 bases of the junction left unmatched. From germline, CDR1 is LNHDA and CDR2 SQIVND (reference sequence). The CDR3 sequence is 15 residues long. CDR3 nucleotides: TGTGCCAGTAGTAGACAGGGTATCTCCTACAATGAGCAGTTCTTC. Its translation is CASSRQGISYNEQFF. The variable domain in full, completed from reference TRBV19 and TRBJ2-1, reads DGGITQSPKYLFRKEGQNVTLSCEQNLNHDAMYWYRQDPGQGLRLIYYSQIVNDFQKGDIAEGYSVSREKKESFPLTVTSAQKNPTAFYLCASSRQGISYNEQFFGPGTRLTVL.

The J gene is TRBJ1-2, the V gene TRBV30, with D perhaps matching TRBD1 (5 bases). Trimming took 2 bases from V and 0 from J, leaving 10 bases between them. Germline loops: CDR1 GTSNPN, CDR2 SVGIG (reference sequence). The CDR3 spans 14 residues. The CDR3 DNA reads as TGTGCCTGGAGTTCGTACAGGACTAACTATGGCTACACCTTC. As protein: CAWSSYRTNYGYTF.

The count of this clone is one. The genes are TRBV11-2 and TRBJ1-4; 8 bases fit TRBD1. The CDR3 contains 14 residues. J gave up 8 bases and V 6 bases, and 8 bases lay outside the gene matches. In germline, CDR1 is SGHAT, CDR2 FQNNGV. The CDR3 DNA follows: TGTGCCAGCAGACGTCAGGGGGCCGGGGAAAAACTGTTTTTT. It codes for CASRRQGAGEKLFF.

V usage is TRBV5-4 and J usage is TRBJ2-7; 11 nucleotides match TRBD1. Germline V lookup: CDR1 SGHNT, CDR2 YYREEE (reference sequence). The CDR3 runs 17 residues. Trimming cost V 2 bases and J 3 bases; bases outside gene matches: 10. In DNA form, the CDR3 reads TGTGCCAGCAGCTTCCGGACAGGGGGCATCCCCTTCTACGAGCAGTACTTC. Its protein is CASSFRTGGIPFYEQYF.

The gene calls are TRBV18 and TRBJ2-1; 7 bases match TRBD1. Germline assignment: CDR1 KGHSH and CDR2 LQKENI. This CDR3 contains 14 residues. Trimming removed 3 bases from V and 7 bases from J; junction bases left unmatched: 6. CDR3 nucleotides: TGTGCCAGCTCACCGGAACAGGGGCGAAATGAGCAGTTCTTC. This gives the protein CASSPEQGRNEQFF.

This rearrangement joins TRBV19 to TRBJ2-2; D perhaps matches TRBD2 (5 bases). Trimming removed 5 bases from V and 4 bases from J, with 11 bases in between. This CDR3 region has 14 residues. Germline-derived CDR1 and CDR2 are LNHDA and SQIVND (reference sequence). In DNA form, the CDR3 reads TGTGCCAGTAGTTCCGGGGATGTCACCGGGGAGCTGTTTTTT. This codes for CASSSGDVTGELFF. Complete variable domain (other parts from reference TRBV19 and TRBJ2-2): DGGITQSPKYLFRKEGQNVTLSCEQNLNHDAMYWYRQDPGQGLRLIYYSQIVNDFQKGDIAEGYSVSREKKESFPLTVTSAQKNPTAFYLCASSSGDVTGELFFGEGSRLTVL.

The chain has TRBV29-1 and TRBJ1-2, with D hard to call. Looked up from germline, CDR1 is SQVTM and CDR2 is ANQGSEA. V lost 3 bases and J 6 bases, leaving 11 bases between the germline ends. The CDR3 consists of 12 residues. The CDR3 loop is CSVEPRRNGYTF. As DNA, the CDR3 is TGCAGCGTTGAGCCCCGGAGAAATGGCTACACCTTC.

This chain connects TRBV7-8 to TRBJ1-5; D call uncertain. V lost 5 bases and J 1 base, leaving 9 bases between the germline ends. This CDR3 spans 14 amino acids. Per the germline V gene, CDR1 is SGHVS and CDR2 is FQNEAQ. The CDR3 here is CASSRVGSNQPQHF. CDR3 coding DNA: TGTGCCAGCAGCCGAGTGGGGAGCAATCAGCCCCAGCATTTT. The whole variable domain, remainder taken from reference TRBV7-8 and TRBJ1-5, is GAGVSQSPRYKVAKRGQDVALRCDPISGHVSLFWYQQALGQGPEFLTYFQNEAQLDKSGLPSDRFFAERPEGSVSTLKIQRTQQEDSAVYLCASSRVGSNQPQHFGDGTRLSIL.

The V and J genes are TRBV20-1 and TRBJ2-1, with D possibly being TRBD2 (5 bases). CDR1 is DFQATT and CDR2 is SNEGSKA in the germline V gene (reference sequence). Trimming pared 3 bases from V and 8 bases from J, leaving 17 bases between. The CDR3 is made up of 14 amino acids. Here the CDR3 DNA reads TGCAGTGCTAGTATGGGAGTTGTGGACCATGAGCAGTTCTTC. Translated, it gives CSASMGVVDHEQFF.

This chain connects TRBV14 to TRBJ2-6, with D possibly being TRBD1 (5 bases). Germline loops: CDR1 SGHDN, CDR2 FVKESK. V lost 4 bases and J lost 0, with 10 bases in between. CDR3 size: 16 residues. The CDR3 nucleotides are TGTGCCAGCAGCCCCTTTGACAGCTCTGGGGCCAACGTCCTGACTTTC. Its translation: CASSPFDSSGANVLTF.

V is TRBV3-1 (or the pseudogene TRBV3-2) and J is TRBJ2-1; weak D call: TRBD2 (5 bases). The CDR3 is 16 amino acids. Germline-derived CDR1 and CDR2 are LGHDT and YNNKEL (reference sequence). Trimming took 0 bases from V and 10 from J, leaving 19 bases between them. CDR3 protein: CASSQDLKGAPREQFF. DNA for the CDR3: TGTGCCAGCAGCCAAGATCTAAAGGGAGCCCCACGGGAGCAGTTCTTC.

This clone was detected once. V is TRBV7-9 and J is TRBJ1-1, with 8 bases fitting TRBD1. The CDR3 is 18 residues long. With 1 base clipped from V and 4 bases from J, the junction kept 14 bases outside the gene matches. Germline lookup yields CDR1 SEHNR and CDR2 FQNEAQ (reference sequence). The CDR3 spells CASSLGEVNRGTGTEAFF. The DNA of the CDR3 is TGTGCCAGCAGCTTAGGGGAGGTGAACAGGGGGACGGGCACTGAAGCTTTCTTT.

The V gene is TRBV28, the J gene TRBJ1-1; possible D gene TRBD1, 6 bases. In germline, CDR1 is MDHEN, CDR2 SYDVKM. The CDR3 contains 15 residues. V was shortened by 2 bases and J by 5 bases, with 15 bases between the two germline ends. The CDR3 region is CASSLVGRGGTEAFF. In nucleotides, the CDR3 is TGTGCCAGCAGTTTAGTCGGCAGGGGAGGAACTGAAGCTTTCTTT.

The chain combines TRBV7-9 with TRBJ2-7; 8 nucleotides agree with TRBD2. This CDR3 spans 15 amino acids. Germline assignment: CDR1 SEHNR and CDR2 FQNEAQ (reference sequence). V lost 1 base to trimming and J lost 4 bases; unmatched junction nucleotides: 6. The CDR3 DNA follows: TGTGCCAGCAGCTTAGGAGTAGCGGGGCGTTACGAGCAGTACTTC. It specifies CASSLGVAGRYEQYF.

The chain joins TRBV7-2 to TRBJ2-7; the D gene is possibly TRBD1 (6 bases). Trimming removed 1 base from V and 0 bases from J, with 16 bases in between. This CDR3 has 17 residues. Germline V CDR1 and CDR2: SGHTA, FQGNSA. The CDR3, as DNA: TGTGCCAGCAGCTTAGGTTCAGGGGTGGGAACCTCCTACGAGCAGTACTTC. This translates into CASSLGSGVGTSYEQYF.

This sequence joins TRBV11-2 and TRBJ1-4; 9 nucleotides agree with TRBD1. The CDR3 sequence is 16 residues long. The germline CDR1 and CDR2 sequences are SGHAT and FQNNGV. Trimming cost V 5 bases and J 3 bases; bases outside gene matches: 7. CDR3 loop: CASSPTWTGANEKLFF. In DNA, the CDR3 is TGTGCCAGCAGCCCGACGTGGACAGGGGCTAATGAAAAACTGTTTTTT.